A single T cell receptor (beta chain) is shown here with its context. The data originate from a study of STAT5B mutations in CD4+ large granular lymphocyte leukemia. The repertoire was sequenced with immunoSEQ multiplex PCR; TCRdb's copy has only in-frame clones and lacks some. The sample lists under 25,000 clones; about two thirds were seen once. The origin of this receptor is a human donor in good health. Sequencing was done on a sample of CD4+ T cells from blood buffy coats.

CDR3 sequence reads: CASSEQGAGNQPQHF. For the CDR3, the DNA is TGTGCCAGCAGTGAACAGGGCGCAGGCAATCAGCCCCAGCATTTT. This chain joins TRBV6-1 and TRBJ1-5; tentatively, D is TRBD1 (5 bases). Germline V lookup: CDR1 MNHNS, CDR2 SASEGT. The CDR3 totals 15 residues. Between the trimmed V and J ends, which lost 2 bases and 2 bases, there was a span of 10 bases.